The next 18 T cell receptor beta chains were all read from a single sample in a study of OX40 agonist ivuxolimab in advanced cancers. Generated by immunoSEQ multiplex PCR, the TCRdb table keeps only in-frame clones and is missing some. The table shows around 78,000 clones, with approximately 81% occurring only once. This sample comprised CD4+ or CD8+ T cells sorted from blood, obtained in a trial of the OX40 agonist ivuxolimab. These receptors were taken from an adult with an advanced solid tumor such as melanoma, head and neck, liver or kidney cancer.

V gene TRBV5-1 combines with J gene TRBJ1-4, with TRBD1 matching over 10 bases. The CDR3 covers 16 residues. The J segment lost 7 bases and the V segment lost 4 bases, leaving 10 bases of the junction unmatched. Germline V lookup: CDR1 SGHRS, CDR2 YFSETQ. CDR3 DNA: TGCGCCAGCAGCGCGGGGGACAGGGGAATGGCTGAAAAACTGTTTTTT. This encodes CASSAGDRGMAEKLFF.

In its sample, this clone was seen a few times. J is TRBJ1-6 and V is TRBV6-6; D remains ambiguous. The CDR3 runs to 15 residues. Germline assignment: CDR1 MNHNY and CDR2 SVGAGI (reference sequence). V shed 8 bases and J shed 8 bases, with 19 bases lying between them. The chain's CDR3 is CASGARPPMDSPLHF. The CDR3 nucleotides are TGTGCCAGCGGAGCCAGACCGCCGATGGATTCACCCCTCCACTTT.

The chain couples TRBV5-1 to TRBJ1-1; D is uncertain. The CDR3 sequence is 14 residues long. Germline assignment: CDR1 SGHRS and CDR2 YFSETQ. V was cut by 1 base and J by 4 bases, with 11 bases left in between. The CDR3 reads CASSLREETTEAFF. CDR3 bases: TGCGCCAGCAGCTTGCGAGAGGAGACCACTGAAGCTTTCTTT. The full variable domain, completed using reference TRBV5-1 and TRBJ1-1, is KAGVTQTPRYLIKTRGQQVTLSCSPISGHRSVSWYQQTPGQGLQFLFEYFSETQRNKGNFPGRFSGRQFSNSRSEMNVSTLELGDSALYLCASSLREETTEAFFGQGTRLTVV.

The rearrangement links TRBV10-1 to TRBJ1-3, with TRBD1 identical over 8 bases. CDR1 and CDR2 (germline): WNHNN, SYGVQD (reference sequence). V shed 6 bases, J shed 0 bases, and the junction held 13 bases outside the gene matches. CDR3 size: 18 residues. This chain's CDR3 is CASRNADRGLNSGNTIYF. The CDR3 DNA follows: TGCGCCAGCAGGAACGCCGACAGGGGCCTGAACTCTGGAAACACCATATATTTT.

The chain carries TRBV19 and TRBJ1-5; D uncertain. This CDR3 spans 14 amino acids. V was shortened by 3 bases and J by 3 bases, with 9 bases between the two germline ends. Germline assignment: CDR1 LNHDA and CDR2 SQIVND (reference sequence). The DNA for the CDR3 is TGTGCCAGTAGTATCACGGGCCCCAATCAGCCCCAGCATTTT. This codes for CASSITGPNQPQHF.

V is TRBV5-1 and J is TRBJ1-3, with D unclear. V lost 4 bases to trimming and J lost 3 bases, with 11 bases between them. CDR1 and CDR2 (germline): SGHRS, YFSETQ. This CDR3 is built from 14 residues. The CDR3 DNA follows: TGCGCCAGCAGCCCAGAGGTGTATGGAAACACCATATATTTT. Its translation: CASSPEVYGNTIYF.

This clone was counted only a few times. CDR3 DNA sequence: TGTGCCAGCAGTCCAAGATCGAGGGGCTACGAGCAGTACTTC. Translated, it gives CASSPRSRGYEQYF. The rearrangement links TRBV6-5 to TRBJ2-7; D may be TRBD1 or TRBD2 (5 bases each). V lost 5 bases and J 3 bases, leaving 14 bases between the germline ends. The CDR3 contains 14 residues. Germline-derived CDR1 and CDR2 are MNHEY and SVGAGI.

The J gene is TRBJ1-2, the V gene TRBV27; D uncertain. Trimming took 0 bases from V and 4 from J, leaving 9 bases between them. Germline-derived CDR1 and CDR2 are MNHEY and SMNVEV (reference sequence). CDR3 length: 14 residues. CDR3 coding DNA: TGTGCCAGCAGTTTATCCAGCCCCGTCTATGGCTACACCTTC. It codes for CASSLSSPVYGYTF.

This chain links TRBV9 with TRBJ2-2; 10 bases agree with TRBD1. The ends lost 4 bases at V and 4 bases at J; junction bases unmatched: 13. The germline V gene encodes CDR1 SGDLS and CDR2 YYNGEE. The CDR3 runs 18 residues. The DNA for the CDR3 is TGTGCCAGCAGCCCGCGATGGGGGACAGGGGCATCCACCGGGGAGCTGTTTTTT. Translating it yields CASSPRWGTGASTGELFF.

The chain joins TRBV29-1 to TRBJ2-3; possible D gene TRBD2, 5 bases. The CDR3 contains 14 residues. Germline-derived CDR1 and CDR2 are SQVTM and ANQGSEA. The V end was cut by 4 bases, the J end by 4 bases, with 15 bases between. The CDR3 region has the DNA TGCAGCGTTGTTTTCGGGAACGACCCAGATACGCAGTATTTT. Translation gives CSVVFGNDPDTQYF.

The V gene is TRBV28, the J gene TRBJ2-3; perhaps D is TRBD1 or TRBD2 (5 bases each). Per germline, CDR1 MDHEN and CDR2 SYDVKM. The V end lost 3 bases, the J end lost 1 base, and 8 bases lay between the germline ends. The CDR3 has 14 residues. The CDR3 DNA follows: TGTGCCAGCAGTTTCCGGGACCGCACAGATACGCAGTATTTT. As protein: CASSFRDRTDTQYF.

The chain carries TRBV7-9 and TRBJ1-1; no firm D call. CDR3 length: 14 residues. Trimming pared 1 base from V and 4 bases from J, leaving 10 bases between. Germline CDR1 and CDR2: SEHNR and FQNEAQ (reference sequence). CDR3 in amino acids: CASSLDGMGTEAFF. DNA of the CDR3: TGTGCCAGCAGCTTAGACGGGATGGGCACTGAAGCTTTCTTT.

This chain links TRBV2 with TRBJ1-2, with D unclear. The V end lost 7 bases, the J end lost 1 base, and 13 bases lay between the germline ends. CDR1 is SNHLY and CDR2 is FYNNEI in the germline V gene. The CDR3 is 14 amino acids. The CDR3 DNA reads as TGTGCCAGCAAGGGAGGGAGGAGTAACTATGGCTACACCTTC. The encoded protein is CASKGGRSNYGYTF.

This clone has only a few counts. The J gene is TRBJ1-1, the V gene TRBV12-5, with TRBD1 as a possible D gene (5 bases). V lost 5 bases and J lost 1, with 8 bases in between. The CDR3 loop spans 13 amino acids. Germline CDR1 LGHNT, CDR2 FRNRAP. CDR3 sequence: CASGSDRNTEAFF. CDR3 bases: TGTGCTAGTGGTAGCGACAGGAACACTGAAGCTTTCTTT.

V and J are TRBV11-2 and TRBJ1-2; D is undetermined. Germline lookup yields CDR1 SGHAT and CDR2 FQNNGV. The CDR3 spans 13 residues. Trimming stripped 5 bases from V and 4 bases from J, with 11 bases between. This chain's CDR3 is CASSPARLYGYTF. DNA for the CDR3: TGTGCCAGCAGCCCCGCCCGTCTCTATGGCTACACCTTC. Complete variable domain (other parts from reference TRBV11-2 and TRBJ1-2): EAGVAQSPRYKIIEKRQSVAFWCNPISGHATLYWYQQILGQGPKLLIQFQNNGVVDDSQLPKDRFSAERLKGVDSTLKIQPAKLEDSAVYLCASSPARLYGYTFGSGTRLTVV.

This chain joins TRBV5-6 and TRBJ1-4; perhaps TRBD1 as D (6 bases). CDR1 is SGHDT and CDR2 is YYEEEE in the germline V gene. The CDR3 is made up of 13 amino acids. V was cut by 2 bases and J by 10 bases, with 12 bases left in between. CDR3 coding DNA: TGTGCCAGCAGCTTCTCAGGGGTTGTAAAACTGTTTTTT. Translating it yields CASSFSGVVKLFF.

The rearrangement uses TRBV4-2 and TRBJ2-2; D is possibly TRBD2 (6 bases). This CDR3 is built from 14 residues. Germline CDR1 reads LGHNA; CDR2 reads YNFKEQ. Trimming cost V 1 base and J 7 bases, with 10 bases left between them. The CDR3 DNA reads TGTGCCAGCAGCCAAGTGGTGGAGGGCGGGGAGCTGTTTTTT. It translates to CASSQVVEGGELFF.

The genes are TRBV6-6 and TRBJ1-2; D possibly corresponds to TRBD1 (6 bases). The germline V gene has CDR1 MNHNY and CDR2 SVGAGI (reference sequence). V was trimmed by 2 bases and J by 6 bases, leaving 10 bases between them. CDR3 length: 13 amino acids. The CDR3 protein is CASSYLQGNGYTF. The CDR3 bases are TGTGCCAGCAGTTACCTCCAGGGGAATGGCTACACCTTC.